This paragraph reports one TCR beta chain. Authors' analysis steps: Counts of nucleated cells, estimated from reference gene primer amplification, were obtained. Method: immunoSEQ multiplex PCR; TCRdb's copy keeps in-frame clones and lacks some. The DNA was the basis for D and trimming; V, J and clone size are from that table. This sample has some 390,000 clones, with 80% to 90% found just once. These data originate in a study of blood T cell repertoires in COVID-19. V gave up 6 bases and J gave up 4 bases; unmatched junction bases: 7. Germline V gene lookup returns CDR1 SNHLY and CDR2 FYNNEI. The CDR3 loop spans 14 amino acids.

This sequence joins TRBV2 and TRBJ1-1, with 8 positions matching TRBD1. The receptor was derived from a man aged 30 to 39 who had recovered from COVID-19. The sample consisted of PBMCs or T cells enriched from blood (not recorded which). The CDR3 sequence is CASSENTGGTEAFF. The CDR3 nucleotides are TGTGCCAGCAGCGAAAACACAGGGGGCACTGAAGCTTTCTTT. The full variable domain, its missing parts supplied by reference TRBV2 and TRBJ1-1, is EPEVTQTPSHQVTQMGQEVILRCVPISNHLYFYWYRQILGQKVEFLVSFYNNEISEKSEIFDDQFSVERPDGSNFTLKIRSTKLEDSAMYFCASSENTGGTEAFFGQGTRLTVV.